This T cell receptor beta chain was sequenced during a study of OX40 agonist ivuxolimab in advanced cancers. Study in general: Treatment of patients was with ivuxolimab, an agonistic anti-OX40 (CD134) antibody. Prior anti-PD-1, anti-PD-L1 or anti-CTLA-4 therapy did not bar entry, and around 39% had some.

Profiled with immunoSEQ multiplex PCR; TCRdb holds only in-frame clones, not every one. Among tens of thousands of clones listed, about 89% were seen once. Study-level points and caveats: Antigen specificity remained undetermined for the expanded peripheral T cells. At 0.1 to 3.0 mg/kg and by week 6, clonal expansion occurred in CD4+ and CD8+ blood T cells.

Trimming took 3 bases from V and 7 from J; bases not matched to a gene: 10. The CDR3 consists of 16 residues. Germline CDR1 reads SGDLS; CDR2 reads YYNGEE. Remarks on this clone: What it binds is not known.

The specimen was CD4+ or CD8+ T cells sorted from blood, collected in a trial of the OX40 agonist ivuxolimab. The V call is TRBV9, the J call TRBJ2-1; 10 positions match TRBD2. The clonotype was recovered from an adult with an advanced solid tumor such as melanoma, head and neck, liver or kidney cancer. CDR3 sequence: CASSGRAGGRANEQFF. CDR3 DNA sequence: TGTGCCAGCAGCGGGAGAGCGGGGGGGCGAGCAAATGAGCAGTTCTTC.